The entry that follows covers one T cell receptor (beta chain) sequence. Its matching antigen is unknown. The data are from a study of OX40 agonist ivuxolimab in advanced cancers. Looking at the study overall: Three partial responders included one hepatocellular carcinoma patient and two cutaneous melanoma patients.

The repertoire was sequenced with immunoSEQ multiplex PCR; TCRdb's copy has only in-frame clones and lacks some. The sample has fewer than 20,000 clones, around three quarters seen once. Study results and caveats: Researchers report that CD8+ T cells had, on average, more expanded clones than CD4+.

Per germline, CDR1 MNHNS and CDR2 SASEGT. The CDR3 runs to 12 residues. V was shortened by 6 bases and J by 7 bases, with 10 bases between the two germline ends. The source material was CD4+ or CD8+ T cells sorted from blood, sampled in a trial of the OX40 agonist ivuxolimab. This sequence originates from an adult with an advanced solid tumor such as melanoma, head and neck, liver or kidney cancer. This chain joins TRBV6-1 and TRBJ1-5, with D maybe TRBD1 (5 bases). In nucleotides, the CDR3 is TGTGCCAGCAGGATAGGGGAACAGCCCCAGCATTTT. This gives the protein CASRIGEQPQHF.